These 19 T cell receptor beta chains were all obtained from the same sample, sequenced in a study of OX40 agonist ivuxolimab in advanced cancers. Assay: immunoSEQ multiplex PCR; the TCRdb copy retains only in-frame clones and omits some. This sample has roughly 74,000 clones, with 84% found just once. The specimen was CD4+ or CD8+ T cells sorted from blood, collected in a trial of the OX40 agonist ivuxolimab. Receptors were obtained from an adult with an advanced solid tumor such as melanoma, head and neck, liver or kidney cancer.

This chain uses TRBV27 with TRBJ2-3; TRBD1 matches 9 bases. The ends lost 3 bases at V and 9 bases at J; junction bases unmatched: 1. Germline lookup yields CDR1 MNHEY and CDR2 SMNVEV (reference sequence). The CDR3 is made up of 12 amino acids. The CDR3 region is CASSFGQGTQYF. For the CDR3, the DNA is TGTGCCAGCAGTTTCGGACAGGGGACGCAGTATTTT.

V gene TRBV21-1 combines with J gene TRBJ1-5; the table's D gene call, TRBD1, was not cross checked with the DNA. TRBV21-1 is listed as a pseudogene. This CDR3 contains 12 residues. The CDR3 region is CASGWGHQPQHF. CDR3 nucleotide sequence: TGTGCCAGCGGATGGGGGCATCAGCCCCAGCATTTT.

The J gene is TRBJ1-5, the V gene TRBV30, with a tentative D call TRBD1 (6 bases). V was cut by 0 bases and J by 5 bases, with 8 bases left in between. The CDR3 covers 13 residues. The V gene's germline CDR1 is GTSNPN and CDR2 SVGIG (reference sequence). CDR3: CAWSVNRDQPQHF. Written as DNA, the CDR3 is TGTGCCTGGAGTGTAAACAGGGATCAGCCCCAGCATTTT.

This sequence joins TRBV5-6 and TRBJ2-6; D call uncertain. Germline lookup yields CDR1 SGHDT and CDR2 YYEEEE. This CDR3 has 13 amino acids. Trimming cost V 6 bases and J 4 bases, with 8 bases left between them. CDR3: CASTEVGANVLTF. The DNA for the CDR3 is TGTGCCAGCACCGAGGTGGGGGCCAACGTCCTGACTTTC.

This chain uses TRBV4-1 with TRBJ1-5; D not certain. Trimming removed 1 base from V and 0 bases from J, with 7 bases in between. Germline V CDR1 and CDR2: MGHRA, YSYEKL. CDR3 size: 15 residues. The CDR3 coding sequence is TGCGCCAGCAGCCAAGCCCTGAATAGCAATCAGCCCCAGCATTTT. Translation: CASSQALNSNQPQHF.

V usage is TRBV18 and J usage is TRBJ2-5; a possible D gene is TRBD1 (6 bases). Between the trimmed V and J ends, which lost 3 bases and 5 bases, there was a span of 16 bases. The CDR3 has 15 residues. Germline V gene sequence: CDR1 KGHSH, CDR2 LQKENI. The CDR3 region has the DNA TGTGCCAGCTCACCCTCTCAGGGGACCGGGGAGACCCAGTACTTC. Translated: CASSPSQGTGETQYF.

This clone was seen just once. V is TRBV6-6 and J is TRBJ2-7, with a tentative D call TRBD1 (7 bases). The CDR3 covers 15 residues. Germline V CDR1 and CDR2: MNHNY, SVGAGI (reference sequence). Between the trimmed V and J ends, which lost 7 bases and 4 bases, there was a span of 20 bases. In DNA form, the CDR3 reads TGTGCCAGCAACGGAGGGGCAGGGGGTTCATACGAGCAGTACTTC. Protein product: CASNGGAGGSYEQYF.

This chain joins TRBV4-2 and TRBJ2-2, with D maybe TRBD1 (7 bases). The CDR3 extends over 15 amino acids. Germline values: CDR1 LGHNA, CDR2 YNFKEQ. Trimming removed 4 bases from V and 7 bases from J, with 16 bases in between. CDR3 DNA: TGTGCCAGCAGCCCAGGGGGGCAGACGGACGGGGAGCTGTTTTTT. This encodes CASSPGGQTDGELFF.

The chain joins TRBV19 to TRBJ2-2; 10 bases are a match to TRBD1. The CDR3 is 13 amino acids. Trimming at V came to 6 bases and at J to 6 bases, leaving 1 base not matched to a gene. CDR1 is LNHDA and CDR2 is SQIVND in the germline V gene (reference sequence). CDR3 sequence (DNA): TGTGCCAGTAGCGGACAGGGGGCCGGGGAGCTGTTTTTT. Translating gives CASSGQGAGELFF.

Relative to its sample, this clone is medium-sized. The chain links TRBV5-5 to TRBJ2-2; no reliable D call. This CDR3 comprises 13 residues. Trimming removed 0 bases at V and 10 bases at J, with 10 bases between. The germline gives CDR1 SGHKS, CDR2 YYEKEE (reference sequence). CDR3 sequence: CASSLAQWEELFF. The CDR3 DNA is TGTGCCAGCAGCTTGGCCCAATGGGAGGAGCTGTTTTTT.

The table lists this clone with a few counts. J is TRBJ1-4 and V is TRBV5-6; 7 nucleotides align to TRBD1. The CDR3 contains 15 residues. Germline V gene lookup returns CDR1 SGHDT and CDR2 YYEEEE. Trimming took 4 bases from V and 7 from J; bases not matched to a gene: 10. DNA for the CDR3: TGTGCCAGCAGCCGAGGGGGCGCCTCTGGTGAAAAACTGTTTTTT. As protein: CASSRGGASGEKLFF.

V gene TRBV5-4 combines with J gene TRBJ2-5, with 7 bases lining up with TRBD2. V shed 2 bases and J 5 bases; nucleotides not matched to a gene: 9. The germline CDR1 and CDR2 sequences are SGHNT and YYREEE (reference sequence). CDR3 length equals 15 residues. The CDR3 DNA sequence: TGTGCCAGCAGCTTATCAGGGAGGGGTAGGGAGACCCAGTACTTC. Protein: CASSLSGRGRETQYF.

The chain combines TRBV27 with TRBJ1-3; 9 bases agree with TRBD1. CDR1 is MNHEY and CDR2 is SMNVEV in the germline V gene (reference sequence). Trimming at V came to 3 bases and at J to 3 bases, leaving 3 bases not matched to a gene. CDR3 length: 15 residues. The CDR3 sequence is CASSLTGGSGNTIYF. The DNA of the CDR3 is TGTGCCAGCAGTTTGACAGGGGGAAGTGGAAACACCATATATTTT.

The V and J genes are TRBV5-1 and TRBJ1-2; the D gene is possibly TRBD1 (5 bases). Germline V gene lookup returns CDR1 SGHRS and CDR2 YFSETQ. The CDR3 consists of 13 residues. V lost 4 bases, J lost 4 bases, and 11 bases lay in between. The CDR3 nucleotides are TGCGCCAGCAGCCCCGGGACCGTCTATGGCTACACCTTC. Its protein product is CASSPGTVYGYTF.

By its share, this clone is medium-sized (0.01 to 0.1%). The chain combines TRBV9 with TRBJ2-7; the match to TRBD2 covers 8 bases. Germline CDR1 reads SGDLS; CDR2 reads YYNGEE. The CDR3 totals 14 residues. Unmatched junction bases numbered 2, after V lost 0 bases and J lost 3 bases. The CDR3 loop is CASSVGSGSYEQYF. The CDR3 coding sequence is TGTGCCAGCAGCGTAGGCAGCGGGAGCTACGAGCAGTACTTC.

The chain has TRBV9 and TRBJ2-3; D possibly corresponds to TRBD2 (6 bases). Germline lookup yields CDR1 SGDLS and CDR2 YYNGEE. This CDR3 is 15 amino acids long. Trimming took off 4 bases at V and 0 bases at J, with 12 bases between the two ends. The CDR3 nucleotides read TGTGCCAGCAGCCGCGGGATAGTAAGCACAGATACGCAGTATTTT. Encoded protein: CASSRGIVSTDTQYF.

This clone showed up just a few times. This sequence joins TRBV18 and TRBJ1-3; D uncertain. With 3 bases removed from V and 0 bases from J, the gap between germline ends came to 9 bases. CDR3 length: 15 residues. In germline, CDR1 is KGHSH, CDR2 LQKENI. This CDR3 is CASSPVSSSGNTIYF. CDR3 sequence (DNA): TGTGCCAGCTCACCCGTCTCGAGCTCTGGAAACACCATATATTTT.

Points on this clone: One junction end disagrees with the germline gene, perhaps due to a read error. The CDR3 bases are TGTGCCAGCAGCTTGGGACAGGGGAACAATTCACCCCTCCACTTT. The encoded protein is CASSLGQGNNSPLHF. The genes are TRBV5-1 and TRBJ1-6, with 10 bases fitting TRBD1. The CDR3 runs to 15 residues. Germline loops: CDR1 SGHRS, CDR2 YFSETQ.

This chain connects TRBV4-2 to TRBJ2-1; no definite D call. The ends were cut back, 0 bases at V and 0 bases at J, with 6 bases in the middle. The germline gives CDR1 LGHNA, CDR2 YNFKEQ. The CDR3 contains 15 residues. The CDR3 sequence: CASSQDPFSYNEQFF. The CDR3 DNA is TGTGCCAGCAGCCAAGACCCCTTCTCCTACAATGAGCAGTTCTTC.